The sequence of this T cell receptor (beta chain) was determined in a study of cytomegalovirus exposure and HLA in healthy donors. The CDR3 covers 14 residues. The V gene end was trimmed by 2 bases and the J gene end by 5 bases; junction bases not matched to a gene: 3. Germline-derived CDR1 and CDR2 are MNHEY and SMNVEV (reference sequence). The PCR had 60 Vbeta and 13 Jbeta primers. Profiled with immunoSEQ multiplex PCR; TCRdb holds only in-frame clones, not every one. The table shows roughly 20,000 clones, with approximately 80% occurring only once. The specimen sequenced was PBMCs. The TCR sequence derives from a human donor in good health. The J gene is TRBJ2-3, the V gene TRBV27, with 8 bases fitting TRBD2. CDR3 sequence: CASSLGLAGDTQYF. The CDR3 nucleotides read TGTGCCAGCAGTTTAGGGCTAGCGGGAGATACGCAGTATTTT.